This T cell receptor beta chain came from a study of spatial heterogeneity in lung cancer (dated by TCRdb to between 2018 and 2021). Looking at the study overall: More beta-chain than alpha-chain transcripts were consistently detected, likely reflecting higher beta-chain transcript abundance. A strong correlation was found between TCR transcript counts in tumor regions and a T cell transcriptional module score from matched bulk RNA-seq. In the raw uncorrected reads, each unique combination of TCR and UMI appeared more than ten times on average. The study quantitatively compared TCR alpha and beta repertoires across multiple tumor regions, matched nontumor lung and blood in non-small cell lung cancer. TCR repertoire features were related to nonsynonymous mutation counts determined by whole-exome sequencing of tumor tissue. Both alpha and beta chains were TCR-sequenced in hundreds of tumor regions, roughly 70 matched nontumor lung samples and around 54 PBMC samples obtained at surgery. The research as a whole found: Confirming at a functional level the hypothesis that regional TCRs recognize regional mutations was considered to require additional single-cell paired TCR alpha and beta sequencing. The tumor nonsynonymous mutation count correlated with the number of expanded alpha and beta TCRs within the tumor. TCR-seq coverage of tumor T cells was estimated to be only approximately 7.3% for alpha chains and about 13% for beta chains. The count of ubiquitous expanded TCRs correlated with the count of ubiquitous nonsynonymous mutations, and the count of regional expanded TCRs correlated with the count of regional nonsynonymous mutations.

CDR1 and CDR2 (SGDLS, YYNGEE) derive from the germline V gene. Inclusive of the bounding cysteine and phenylalanine, the CDR3 is 12 residues long. The kept DNA is CDR3 alone, 36 bases in frame from the first base. Deletion took 3 bases off V and 2 bases off J, with a span of 4 bases between the germline ends. The library came from 5' RACE. The data were produced on a NextSeq 500. In the TCR library protocol, a unique molecular identifier was attached to each TCR cDNA molecule so that PCR and sequencing errors could be corrected. In the paper's pipeline: TCR identification, UMI-based error correction and CDR3 extraction were all carried out with Decombinator tools. TCRs above a frequency of 2 per 1,000, corresponding to the top 1% of the tumor frequency distribution, were defined as expanded. Expanded tumor TCRs statistically deemed absent (corrected P<0.05) from at least one tumor region were classed as regional, and all other expanded tumor TCRs were classed as ubiquitous. Renyi diversity was computed with the R vegan package after each repertoire had been subsampled 100 times to 5,000 TCRs. CDR3 similarity networks were constructed using string-kernel similarity of amino acid triplets, with links drawn between CDR3s whose pairwise similarity was above 0.82. Through fastp at Q25 and MiXCR, TCRdb rebuilt clones from the public reads, retaining in-frame beta chains. One record per CDR3 amino acid sequence lists the most common genes and DNA. The V and J calls were determined by TCRdb, not by the authors. A total of about 20,000 distinct CDR3 sequences appear in this sample, about 2.7% of them only once. 7% to 8% of the sample is in the top ten clones.

This clonotype was picked up many times. No cognate antigen has been identified for it. No base-level quality is on record; no much larger clone is a single base apart. Sample time point, as interpreted from the label and publication: sample taken at primary tumor resection. Samples were obtained from 65 to 90 patients with early-stage, untreated non-small cell lung cancer from the lung TRACERx cohort. Without any cell sorting, TCR sequencing was performed on whole RNA extracted either from tumor and nontumor lung tissue or from cryopreserved PBMC samples. A patient was chosen for TCR sequencing only when enough RNA was available from at least two tumor regions. Tumor and adjacent nontumor lung specimens were reviewed by a lung pathologist before selection.

This sequence originates from a male donor with early-stage non-small cell lung cancer. The input for sequencing was lung tumor tissue, taken at surgery. The receptor chain draws on TRBV9 and TRBJ2-3; the D gene remains uncertain. The CDR3 here reads CASSGITDTQYF. In nucleotide form, the sequence is TGTGCCAGCAGCGGGATCACAGATACGCAGTATTTT.